This entry lists 12 T cell receptor beta chains sequenced from one sample in a study of blood T cell repertoires in COVID-19. Sequencing used immunoSEQ multiplex PCR; TCRdb keeps in-frame clones, though not all of them. This repertoire shows approximately 440,000 clones, less than 95% found once; its top ten account for more than 0.55%. The specimen was PBMCs or T cells enriched from blood (not recorded which). The receptors here all came from a man between 18 and 29 years old who had recovered from COVID-19.

This clone appeared a single time. This sequence joins TRBV11-2 and TRBJ2-1, with TRBD2 identical over 7 bases. Unmatched junction bases numbered 9, after V lost 2 bases and J lost 8 bases. Germline V gives CDR1 SGHAT, CDR2 FQNNGV. This CDR3 has 15 amino acids. The CDR3 is CASSLNPGRGDEQFF. DNA for the CDR3: TGTGCCAGCAGCTTAAACCCGGGGAGGGGAGATGAGCAGTTCTTC.

The genes are TRBV27 and TRBJ1-2; tentative D call: TRBD1 (5 bases). The ends were cut back, 5 bases at V and 8 bases at J, with 15 bases in the middle. CDR1 and CDR2 from the germline V gene are MNHEY and SMNVEV (reference sequence). CDR3 size: 13 residues. The DNA of the CDR3 is TGTGCCAGCAGTCTCCAGGGTTCGTCGGGCTACACCTTC. Protein product: CASSLQGSSGYTF.

The chain employs TRBV4-1 and TRBJ1-3, with D uncertain. Between the trimmed V and J ends, which lost 1 base and 1 base, there was a span of 8 bases. CDR3 size: 15 residues. The germline V gene encodes CDR1 MGHRA and CDR2 YSYEKL. As DNA, the CDR3 is TGCGCCAGCAGCCAAGTGGCGGCATCTGGAAACACCATATATTTT. Its translation: CASSQVAASGNTIYF.

This sequence joins TRBV20-1 and TRBJ1-4; maybe TRBD1 (6 bases). CDR3 length equals 14 residues. V lost 3 bases and J 9 bases, leaving 17 bases between the germline ends. CDR1 DFQATT and CDR2 SNEGSKA come from the germline V gene (reference sequence). DNA of the CDR3: TGCAGTGCTAGTAGGGGAAGCCAGGGGCAAAAACTGTTTTTT. This gives the protein CSASRGSQGQKLFF.

The J gene is TRBJ1-1, the V gene TRBV10-1; D might be TRBD1 (6 bases). V lost 6 bases to trimming and J lost 4 bases, with 18 bases between them. CDR3 length equals 15 residues. Per the germline V gene, CDR1 is WNHNN and CDR2 is SYGVQD (reference sequence). CDR3 in amino acids: CASSESTGMGTEAFF. CDR3 nucleotides: TGCGCCAGCAGCGAATCAACAGGGATGGGCACTGAAGCTTTCTTT.

This rearrangement joins TRBV7-3 to TRBJ2-2; D is possibly TRBD1 (5 bases). Trimming stripped 4 bases from V and 8 bases from J, with 23 bases between. The CDR3 runs to 17 residues. Germline V gene lookup returns CDR1 SGHTA and CDR2 FQGTGA. The CDR3 here is CASSSDKTEMESGELFF. The CDR3 DNA reads TGTGCCAGCAGCTCCGACAAGACAGAGATGGAGTCGGGGGAGCTGTTTTTT.

This chain joins TRBV30 and TRBJ2-3; D unresolved. CDR1 and CDR2 (germline): GTSNPN, SVGIG (reference sequence). The ends were cut back, 4 bases at V and 4 bases at J, with 9 bases in the middle. The CDR3 totals 12 residues. DNA for the CDR3: TGTGCCTGGACTGGTGGCCCAGATACGCAGTATTTT. Its protein is CAWTGGPDTQYF.

The rearrangement uses TRBV5-1 and TRBJ1-2; D is possibly TRBD1 (5 bases). Germline CDR1 and CDR2: SGHRS and YFSETQ. V was trimmed by 4 bases and J by 3 bases, leaving 13 bases between them. This CDR3 spans 14 amino acids. CDR3 nucleotides: TGCGCCAGCAGCCCCGGTGGGGGGGACTATGGCTACACCTTC. It yields the protein CASSPGGGDYGYTF.

This chain links TRBV5-4 with TRBJ1-2; D gene uncertain. Germline V gene data show CDR1 as SGHNT and CDR2 as YYREEE (reference sequence). This CDR3 is built from 15 residues. V gave up 0 bases and J gave up 0 bases, with 9 bases separating them. This CDR3 reads CASSLGQSPNYGYTF. The CDR3 DNA reads TGTGCCAGCAGCTTGGGGCAGTCACCTAACTATGGCTACACCTTC.

V gene TRBV3-1 (or the pseudogene TRBV3-2) combines with J gene TRBJ1-1, with D perhaps TRBD1 (5 bases). The germline V gene has CDR1 LGHDT and CDR2 YNNKEL (reference sequence). V was clipped by 4 bases and J by 3 bases, with 12 bases between them. The CDR3 extends over 14 amino acids. The CDR3 region has the DNA TGTGCCAGCAGCCGGAAGACAGCCTACACTGAAGCTTTCTTT. Encoded protein: CASSRKTAYTEAFF.

The rearrangement joins TRBV6-5 to TRBJ1-3, with 8 positions matching TRBD1. Germline V gene data show CDR1 as MNHEY and CDR2 as SVGAGI. Germline trimming cut 2 bases from V and 2 bases from J; bases unmatched to any gene: 2. The CDR3 is 15 amino acids. In DNA form, the CDR3 reads TGTGCCAGCAGTTACGGACAGGGTGCTGGAAACACCATATATTTT. Encoded protein: CASSYGQGAGNTIYF.

V is TRBV20-1 and J is TRBJ2-5, with 8 bases matching TRBD2. J gave up 1 base and V 6 bases, and 4 bases lay outside the gene matches. This CDR3 has 13 residues. Germline lookup yields CDR1 DFQATT and CDR2 SNEGSKA (reference sequence). The CDR3 sequence is CSASSGAQETQYF. CDR3 DNA: TGCAGTGCCAGTAGCGGGGCCCAAGAGACCCAGTACTTC.